This passage covers 11 T cell receptor beta chains from one sample sequenced in a study of blood T cells in healthy people across ages. Then a second PCR, running roughly 7 to 11 cycles, was carried out with a sample-barcoded 5' primer and a J-beta primer mix. TCRdb re-analysed the 5' RACE reads in MiXCR, keeping a single row per CDR3 protein. This sample yields about 700,000 distinct CDR3 sequences, of which roughly 32% are seen a single time; 15% belongs to the top ten. The specimen sequenced was blood. The receptors derive from a woman aged 80 or over in good health.

This clonotype was picked up many times. Mismatch with germline at one junction end may stem from a read error. This chain connects TRBV7-9 to TRBJ1-1; D perhaps matches TRBD1 (5 bases). CDR1 and CDR2 (germline): SEHNR, FQNEAQ (reference sequence). The CDR3 length is 14 residues. The DNA of the CDR3 is TGCGCCAGCAGCCTCGGCGGGGGGAACACTGAAGCTTTCTTT. This encodes CASSLGGGNTEAFF.

The table lists this clonotype with many counts. V and J are TRBV29-1 and TRBJ2-1, with D perhaps TRBD1 (8 bases). The CDR3 covers 16 residues. Germline CDR1 and CDR2: SQVTM and ANQGSEA. Trimming took 3 bases from V and 8 from J, leaving 23 bases between them. The CDR3 loop reads CSVDTGGQGASDEQFF. The CDR3 DNA sequence: TGCAGCGTTGACACGGGAGGACAGGGAGCTAGCGATGAGCAGTTCTTC.

This clonotype was seen many times. V and J are TRBV5-1 and TRBJ1-1; D perhaps matches TRBD1 (6 bases). Trimming took off 4 bases at V and 4 bases at J, with 11 bases between the two ends. CDR3 size: 13 residues. CDR1 is SGHRS and CDR2 is YFSETQ in the germline V gene. CDR3 DNA: TGCGCCAGCAGCCAGGGGACGGGCACTGAAGCTTTCTTT. It codes for CASSQGTGTEAFF.

The genes are TRBV3-1 and TRBJ1-1, with D unresolved. Germline V lookup: CDR1 LGHDT, CDR2 YNNKEL (reference sequence). CDR3 length: 14 residues. V shed 3 bases and J shed 0 bases, with 8 bases lying between them. The CDR3 nucleotides read TGTGCCAGCAGCCATGCGGGGATGAACACTGAAGCTTTCTTT. Amino acids: CASSHAGMNTEAFF.

With regard to this clonotype: A much larger clone lies a single base off, so this may be a read error. This rearrangement joins TRBV21-1 to TRBJ2-5; the table gives TRBD2 as D, unverified against the DNA. TRBV21-1 is a pseudogene. CDR3 length: 18 amino acids. For the CDR3, the DNA is TGTGCCAGCAGCAGTCTTAGCAAGGCAGGGAGGTGGCAAGAGGCCCAGTACTTC. It yields the protein CASSSLSKAGRWQEAQYF.

V and J are TRBV6-6 and TRBJ1-5, with 7 bases that match TRBD1. This CDR3 is 15 amino acids long. Germline V gene sequence: CDR1 MNHNY, CDR2 SVGAGI (reference sequence). Unmatched junction bases numbered 9, after V lost 6 bases and J lost 4 bases. CDR3 DNA sequence: TGTGCCAGCAGGCTTGGGACAGTCCCTAATCAGCCCCAGCATTTT. This sequence encodes CASRLGTVPNQPQHF.

In the case of this clonotype: This may come from a read error, since a much larger clone is one base off. V gene TRBV30 combines with J gene TRBJ2-5, with a tentative D call TRBD1 (6 bases). Germline V gives CDR1 GTSNPN, CDR2 SVGIG (reference sequence). The CDR3 contains 12 residues. V lost 1 base and J 11 bases, leaving 14 bases between the germline ends. The CDR3 DNA is TGTGCCTGGAGTGGGGACAATTACAAGCAGTACTTC. Its translation is CAWSGDNYKQYF.

This clonotype was detected ten times or more. The chain uses TRBV7-2 and TRBJ2-1; TRBD2 matches 8 bases. The CDR3 spans 14 residues. From germline, CDR1 is SGHTA and CDR2 FQGNSA. The J segment lost 4 bases and the V segment lost 6 bases, leaving 5 bases of the junction unmatched. The CDR3 nucleotides are TGTGCCAGCAGGCCGGGGGGGGCTTACAATGAGCAGTTCTTC. It specifies CASRPGGAYNEQFF. The complete variable domain, with remaining parts taken from reference TRBV7-2 and TRBJ2-1, reads GAGVSQSPSNKVTEKGKDVELRCDPISGHTALYWYRQSLGQGLEFLIYFQGNSAPDKSGLPSDRFSAERTGGSVSTLTIQRTQQEDSAVYLCASRPGGAYNEQFFGPGTRLTVL.

In its sample, this clonotype was seen many times. The V call is TRBV20-1, the J call TRBJ2-5; possibly TRBD1 for D (8 bases). In germline, CDR1 is DFQATT, CDR2 SNEGSKA (reference sequence). The V and J ends lost 5 bases and 5 bases respectively, with 15 bases between them. CDR3 length: 13 residues. This CDR3 is CSAQQGGSETQYF. CDR3 DNA sequence: TGCAGTGCTCAACAGGGGGGGTCGGAGACCCAGTACTTC.

About this clonotype: An end of the junction does not agree with germline; a read error may underlie this. The chain uses TRBV13 and TRBJ2-2; maybe TRBD2 (5 bases). This CDR3 region has 13 residues. The germline CDR1 and CDR2 sequences are PRHDT and FYEKMQ (reference sequence). The CDR3: CASSRWTTGERFF. CDR3 sequence (DNA): TGTGCCAGCAGCCGATGGACGACCGGGGAGCGGTTTTTT. Together with reference TRBV13 and TRBJ2-2, the CDR3 gives the full variable domain: AAGVIQSPRHLIKEKRETATLKCYPIPRHDTVYWYQQGPGQDPQFLISFYEKMQSDKGSIPDRFSAQQFSDYHSELNMSSLELGDSALYFCASSRWTTGERFFGEGSRLTVL.

The V gene is TRBV5-1, the J gene TRBJ2-5, with D tentatively TRBD1 (7 bases). The V end was cut by 4 bases, the J end by 2 bases, with 18 bases between. Germline CDR1 is SGHRS and CDR2 is YFSETQ. The CDR3 consists of 16 residues. CDR3 sequence reads: CASSPGGPPLQETQYF. The CDR3 coding sequence is TGCGCCAGCAGCCCAGGGGGGCCCCCCCTGCAAGAGACCCAGTACTTC.